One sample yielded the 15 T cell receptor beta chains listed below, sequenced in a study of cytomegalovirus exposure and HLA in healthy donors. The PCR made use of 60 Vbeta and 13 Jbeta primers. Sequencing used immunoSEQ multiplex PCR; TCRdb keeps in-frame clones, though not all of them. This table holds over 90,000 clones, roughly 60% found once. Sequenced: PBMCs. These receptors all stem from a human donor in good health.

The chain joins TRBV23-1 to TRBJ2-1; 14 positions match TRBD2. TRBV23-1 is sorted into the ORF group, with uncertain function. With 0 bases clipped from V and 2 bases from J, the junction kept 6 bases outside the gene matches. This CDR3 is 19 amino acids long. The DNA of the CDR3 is TGCGCCAGCAGTCAATCGGGACTAGCGGGAGTTCCCACCTACAATGAGCAGTTCTTC. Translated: CASSQSGLAGVPTYNEQFF.

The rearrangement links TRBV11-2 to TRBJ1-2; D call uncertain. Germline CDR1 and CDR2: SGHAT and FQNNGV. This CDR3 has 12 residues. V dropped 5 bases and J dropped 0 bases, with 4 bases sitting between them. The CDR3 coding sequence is TGTGCCAGCAGCGGGCCTAACTATGGCTACACCTTC. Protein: CASSGPNYGYTF. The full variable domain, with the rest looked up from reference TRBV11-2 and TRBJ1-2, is EAGVAQSPRYKIIEKRQSVAFWCNPISGHATLYWYQQILGQGPKLLIQFQNNGVVDDSQLPKDRFSAERLKGVDSTLKIQPAKLEDSAVYLCASSGPNYGYTFGSGTRLTVV.

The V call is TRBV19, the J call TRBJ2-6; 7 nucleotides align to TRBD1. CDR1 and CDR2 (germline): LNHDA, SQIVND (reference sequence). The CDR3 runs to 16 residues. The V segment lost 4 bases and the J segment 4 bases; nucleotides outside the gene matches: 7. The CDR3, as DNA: TGTGCCAGTAGTAACTCCAGGGGGTCAGGGGCCAACGTCCTGACTTTC. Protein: CASSNSRGSGANVLTF.

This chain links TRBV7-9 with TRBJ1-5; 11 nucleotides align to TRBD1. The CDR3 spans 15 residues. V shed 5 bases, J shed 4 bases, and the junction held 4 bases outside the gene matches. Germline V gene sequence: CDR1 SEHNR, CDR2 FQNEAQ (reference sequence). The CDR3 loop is CASSDGQGANQPQHF. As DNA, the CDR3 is TGTGCCAGCAGCGATGGACAGGGGGCGAATCAGCCCCAGCATTTT.

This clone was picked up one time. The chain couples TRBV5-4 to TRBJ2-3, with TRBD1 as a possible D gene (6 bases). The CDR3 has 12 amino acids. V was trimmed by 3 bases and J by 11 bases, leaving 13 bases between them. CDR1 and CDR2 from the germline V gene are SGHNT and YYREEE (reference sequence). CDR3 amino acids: CASSYGTPLQYF. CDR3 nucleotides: TGTGCCAGCAGCTACGGGACACCCTTGCAGTATTTT.

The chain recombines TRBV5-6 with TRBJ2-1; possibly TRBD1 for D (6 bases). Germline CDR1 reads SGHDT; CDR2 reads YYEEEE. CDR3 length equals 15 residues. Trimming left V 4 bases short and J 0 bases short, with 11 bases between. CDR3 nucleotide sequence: TGTGCCAGCAGCACCGGACAGAGCTCCTACAATGAGCAGTTCTTC. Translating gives CASSTGQSSYNEQFF.

CDR3 protein: CASSLDRGETQYF. CDR3 nucleotide sequence: TGTGCCAGCAGCTTGGATCGCGGGGAGACCCAGTACTTC. The genes are TRBV5-4 and TRBJ2-5, with a tentative D call TRBD2 (5 bases). V gave up 0 bases and J gave up 5 bases, with 8 bases separating them. The germline gives CDR1 SGHNT, CDR2 YYREEE (reference sequence). The CDR3 has 13 amino acids.

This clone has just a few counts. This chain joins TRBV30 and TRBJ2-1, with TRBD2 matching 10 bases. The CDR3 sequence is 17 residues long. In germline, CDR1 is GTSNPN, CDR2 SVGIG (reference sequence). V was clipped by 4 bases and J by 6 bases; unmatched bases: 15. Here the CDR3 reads CAWTGVAGGFGSNEQFF. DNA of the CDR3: TGTGCCTGGACAGGAGTAGCGGGAGGATTCGGCTCCAATGAGCAGTTCTTC.

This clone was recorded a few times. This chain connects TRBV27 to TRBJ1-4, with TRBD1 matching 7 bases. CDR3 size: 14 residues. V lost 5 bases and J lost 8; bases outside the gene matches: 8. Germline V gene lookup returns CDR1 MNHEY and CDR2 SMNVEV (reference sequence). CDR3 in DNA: TGTGCCAGCAGTCTCGGGACAGCGAGGGAAAAACTGTTTTTT. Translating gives CASSLGTAREKLFF.

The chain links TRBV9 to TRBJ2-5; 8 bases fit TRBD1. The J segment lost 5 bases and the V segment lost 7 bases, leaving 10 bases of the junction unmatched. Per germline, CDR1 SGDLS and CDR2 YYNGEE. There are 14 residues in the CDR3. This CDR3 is CASLRTGTWETQYF. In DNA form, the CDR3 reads TGTGCCAGCTTGCGGACAGGGACATGGGAGACCCAGTACTTC. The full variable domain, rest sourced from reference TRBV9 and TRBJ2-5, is DSGVTQTPKHLITATGQRVTLRCSPRSGDLSVYWYQQSLDQGLQFLIQYYNGEERAKGNILERFSAQQFPDLHSELNLSSLELGDSALYFCASLRTGTWETQYFGPGTRLLVL.

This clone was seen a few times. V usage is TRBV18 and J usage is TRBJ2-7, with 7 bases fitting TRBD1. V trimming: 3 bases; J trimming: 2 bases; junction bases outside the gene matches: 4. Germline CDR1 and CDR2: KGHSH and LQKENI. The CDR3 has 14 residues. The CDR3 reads CASSPGQATYEQYF. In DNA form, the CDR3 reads TGTGCCAGCTCACCTGGACAGGCGACCTACGAGCAGTACTTC.

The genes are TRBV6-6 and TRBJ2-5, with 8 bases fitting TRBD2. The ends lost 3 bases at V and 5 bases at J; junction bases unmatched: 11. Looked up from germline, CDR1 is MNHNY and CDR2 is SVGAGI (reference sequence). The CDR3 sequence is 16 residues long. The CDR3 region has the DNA TGTGCCAGCAGTTATGGTCGTAGCGGGACGAAGGAGACCCAGTACTTC. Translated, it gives CASSYGRSGTKETQYF.

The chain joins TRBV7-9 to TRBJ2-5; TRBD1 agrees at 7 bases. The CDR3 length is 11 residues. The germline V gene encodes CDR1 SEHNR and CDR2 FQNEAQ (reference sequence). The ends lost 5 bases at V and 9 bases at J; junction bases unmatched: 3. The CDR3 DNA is TGTGCCAGCAGCCCTGGACAGGCCCAGTACTTC. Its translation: CASSPGQAQYF.

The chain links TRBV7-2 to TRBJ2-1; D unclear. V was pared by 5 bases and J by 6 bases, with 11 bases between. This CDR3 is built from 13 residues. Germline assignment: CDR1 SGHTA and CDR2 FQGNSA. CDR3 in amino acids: CASSLLLINEQFF. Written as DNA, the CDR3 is TGTGCCAGCAGCCTACTCCTAATCAATGAGCAGTTCTTC. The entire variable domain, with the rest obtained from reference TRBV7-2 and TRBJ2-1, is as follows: GAGVSQSPSNKVTEKGKDVELRCDPISGHTALYWYRQSLGQGLEFLIYFQGNSAPDKSGLPSDRFSAERTGGSVSTLTIQRTQQEDSAVYLCASSLLLINEQFFGPGTRLTVL.

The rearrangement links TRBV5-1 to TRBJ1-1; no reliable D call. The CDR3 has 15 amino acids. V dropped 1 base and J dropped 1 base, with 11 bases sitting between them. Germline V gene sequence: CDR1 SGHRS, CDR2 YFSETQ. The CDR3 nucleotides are TGCGCCAGCAGCTTGTTTAGTAGCAAGAACACTGAAGCTTTCTTT. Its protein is CASSLFSSKNTEAFF. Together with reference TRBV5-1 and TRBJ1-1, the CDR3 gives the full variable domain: KAGVTQTPRYLIKTRGQQVTLSCSPISGHRSVSWYQQTPGQGLQFLFEYFSETQRNKGNFPGRFSGRQFSNSRSEMNVSTLELGDSALYLCASSLFSSKNTEAFFGQGTRLTVV.